This TCR beta chain was obtained from a study of shared clonotypes between healthy human individuals. Study overall: Researchers drew samples from a couple of women and a few men aged 18 to 49. The plates for each donor numbered three CD4 naive, three CD4 memory, two CD8 naive and one CD8 memory. Study-wide findings and caveats: The low donor count limited represented genetic and exposure-history diversity. A handful of donors showed sharing of approximately 5% of naive CD4 clonotypes.

To note about this clone: Its antigen remains unknown.

Only in-frame clones appear in the TCRdb table, and some are missing; sequencing was by immunoSEQ multiplex PCR. The sample includes 2 million to 2.5 million clones, approximately 93% of them seen just once. The source material was naive CD4+ T cells from PBMCs. The subset is: CD45RA+ positively selected. The TCR sequence derives from a man between 18 and 29 years old in good health. Some clones in this sample may be carry-over from other donors' samples.

The CDR3 is CASSPGLAEQTQYF. As DNA, the CDR3 is TGTGCCAGCAGCCCGGGACTAGCGGAACAGACCCAGTACTTC. The chain carries TRBV7-3 and TRBJ2-5; 11 bases are a match to TRBD2. Unmatched junction bases numbered 5, after V lost 5 bases and J lost 6 bases. The CDR3 is 14 amino acids. The germline V gene has CDR1 SGHTA and CDR2 FQGTGA.